These 18 T cell receptor beta chains came from one sample sequenced in a study of blood T cell repertoires in COVID-19. Sequencing was performed with immunoSEQ multiplex PCR; in TCRdb, only in-frame clones are kept and a portion is missing. The sample has approximately 94,000 clones; 88% are singletons. The sequenced sample was peripheral blood. These receptors all come from a woman aged 80 or over with active COVID-19.

The genes are TRBV21-1 and TRBJ2-7; the table's D call, TRBD1, has no DNA check behind it. TRBV21-1 is flagged as a pseudogene. The CDR3 length is 17 residues. The CDR3 region is CASSKTRYLTKTYEQYF. CDR3 nucleotides: TGTGCCAGCAGCAAAACCCGATACCTCACAAAGACCTACGAGCAGTACTTC.

This chain links TRBV7-7 with TRBJ2-5, with a possible D match to TRBD1 (6 bases). The germline V and J ends were trimmed by 5 bases and 4 bases, with 14 bases remaining between them. Germline loops: CDR1 SSHAT, CDR2 FNYEAQ (reference sequence). The CDR3 sequence is 14 residues long. The CDR3 sequence is CASSPRGLGETQYF. Here the CDR3 DNA reads TGTGCCAGCAGCCCCAGGGGTTTGGGAGAGACCCAGTACTTC.

The chain employs TRBV16 and TRBJ1-2; D unclear. The CDR3 is 14 amino acids. Trimming stripped 4 bases from V and 5 bases from J, with 14 bases between. Looked up from germline, CDR1 is KGHSY and CDR2 is FQNENV. CDR3 coding DNA: TGTGCCAGCAGCCCCCAACACAGTTATTATGGCTACACCTTC. Protein: CASSPQHSYYGYTF. Full variable domain (outside the CDR3, taken from reference TRBV16 and TRBJ1-2): GEEVAQTPKHLVRGEGQKAKLYCAPIKGHSYVFWYQQVLKNEFKFLISFQNENVFDETGMPKERFSAKCLPNSPCSLEIQATKLEDSAVYFCASSPQHSYYGYTFGSGTRLTVV.

The chain combines TRBV5-1 with TRBJ2-5; a weak D match, TRBD2 (6 bases). The V gene's germline CDR1 is SGHRS and CDR2 YFSETQ. The CDR3 contains 15 residues. V was pared by 0 bases and J by 2 bases, with 11 bases between. The CDR3 DNA is TGCGCCAGCAGCTTGGGCGGGGCGAGACAAGAGACCCAGTACTTC. This encodes CASSLGGARQETQYF.

The chain joins TRBV27 to TRBJ2-7, with D possibly matching TRBD2 (5 bases). Germline V gene sequence: CDR1 MNHEY, CDR2 SMNVEV (reference sequence). The germline V and J ends were trimmed by 7 bases and 7 bases, with 14 bases remaining between them. This CDR3 contains 12 residues. CDR3 DNA: TGTGCCAGCAAATCCCGTCGGAGGGAGCAGTACTTC. It translates to CASKSRRREQYF.

This chain uses TRBV19 with TRBJ2-3; 7 nucleotides align to TRBD2. This CDR3 region has 15 residues. Germline CDR1 is LNHDA and CDR2 is SQIVND (reference sequence). V was pared by 1 base and J by 4 bases, with 5 bases of the junction left unmatched. Here the CDR3 reads CASSIAAGDADTQYF. CDR3 coding DNA: TGTGCCAGTAGTATAGCGGCGGGAGATGCAGATACGCAGTATTTT.

The V gene is TRBV9, the J gene TRBJ1-5; D possibly corresponds to TRBD1 (6 bases). CDR3 length: 14 residues. V lost 2 bases, J lost 9 bases, and 15 bases lay in between. Germline CDR1 and CDR2: SGDLS and YYNGEE. The CDR3 is CASSVGTSAPPQHF. CDR3 sequence (DNA): TGTGCCAGCAGCGTGGGGACATCTGCGCCGCCCCAGCATTTT.

V is TRBV7-2 and J is TRBJ2-5, with TRBD1 matching over 9 bases. The junction had 12 bases not matched to a gene; V was cut back by 4 bases and J by 6 bases. This CDR3 is 16 amino acids long. Germline lookup yields CDR1 SGHTA and CDR2 FQGNSA. Here the CDR3 reads CASSSALGQGVKTQYF. The CDR3 coding sequence is TGTGCCAGCAGCTCGGCCTTGGGACAGGGAGTGAAGACCCAGTACTTC.

Only one count was recorded for this clone. The chain recombines TRBV28 with TRBJ2-5; D not certain. The V gene's germline CDR1 is MDHEN and CDR2 SYDVKM. The CDR3 extends over 17 amino acids. Trimming took 2 bases from V and 1 from J, leaving 17 bases between them. The CDR3, as DNA: TGTGCCAGCAGTTTACCCCGGTTAACTGGTTTCCAAGAGACCCAGTACTTC. Translated, it gives CASSLPRLTGFQETQYF.

The rearrangement links TRBV9 to TRBJ2-2, with D possibly TRBD2 on 6 matching bases. The CDR3 contains 16 residues. Trimming removed 0 bases at V and 4 bases at J, with 13 bases between. CDR1 and CDR2 from the germline V gene are SGDLS and YYNGEE. The CDR3 sequence: CASSVVSGAGTGELFF. The CDR3, as DNA: TGTGCCAGCAGCGTAGTTTCGGGAGCGGGCACCGGGGAGCTGTTTTTT.

This clone has just a few counts. This rearrangement joins TRBV6-6 to TRBJ1-1, with TRBD1 matching over 10 bases. CDR3 length: 15 amino acids. Germline V CDR1 and CDR2: MNHNY, SVGAGI (reference sequence). Losses at the gene ends were 7 bases for V and 7 bases for J; bases not matched to a gene: 12. The CDR3 loop is CASNDRGRRENEAFF. In DNA, the CDR3 is TGTGCCAGCAATGACAGGGGGCGAAGGGAGAATGAAGCTTTCTTT.

The chain is built from TRBV28 and TRBJ1-2, with D maybe TRBD1 (5 bases). The V gene's germline CDR1 is MDHEN and CDR2 SYDVKM. This CDR3 has 13 residues. With 8 bases removed from V and 1 base from J, the gap between germline ends came to 11 bases. CDR3 in DNA: TGTGCCAGCCGGGACTCGCTTAACTATGGCTACACCTTC. This gives the protein CASRDSLNYGYTF.

This clone was picked up one time. The V gene is TRBV7-2, the J gene TRBJ2-3; tentatively, D is TRBD2 (5 bases). There are 15 residues in the CDR3. Germline V gene sequence: CDR1 SGHTA, CDR2 FQGNSA. The V gene lost 4 bases and the J gene lost 4 bases, with 15 bases spanning the gap. CDR3 region: CASSYLTRAADTQYF. The CDR3 coding sequence is TGTGCCAGCAGCTACTTAACGCGAGCGGCAGATACGCAGTATTTT.

This clone appeared once. J is TRBJ2-2 and V is TRBV19; no reliable D call. V lost 0 bases and J lost 3, with 8 bases in between. The V gene's germline CDR1 is LNHDA and CDR2 SQIVND (reference sequence). The CDR3 contains 15 residues. CDR3 protein: CASSIDLGHTGELFF. For the CDR3, the DNA is TGTGCCAGTAGTATAGATCTTGGCCACACCGGGGAGCTGTTTTTT.

The CDR3 DNA follows: TGTGCCAGCACCCTAGCGGGGGCGACCTACGAGCAGTACTTC. Amino acid sequence: CASTLAGATYEQYF. V and J are TRBV28 and TRBJ2-7, with 10 bases identical to TRBD2. V was pared by 7 bases and J by 2 bases, with 5 bases of the junction left unmatched. This CDR3 region has 14 residues. Germline V gene sequence: CDR1 MDHEN, CDR2 SYDVKM.

The chain couples TRBV27 to TRBJ1-6, with 8 bases identical to TRBD1. V was pared by 0 bases and J by 10 bases, with 5 bases of the junction left unmatched. The CDR3 has 15 residues. Per germline, CDR1 MNHEY and CDR2 SMNVEV (reference sequence). The CDR3 nucleotides are TGTGCCAGCAGTTTATCCAGACAGGGGACCTCACCCCTCCACTTT. Its translation is CASSLSRQGTSPLHF.

This rearrangement joins TRBV2 to TRBJ2-1, with D unresolved. Trimming removed 6 bases at V and 15 bases at J, with 21 bases between. Germline V gene lookup returns CDR1 SNHLY and CDR2 FYNNEI. CDR3 length: 13 amino acids. The CDR3 spells CASSPRDVGSGFF. CDR3 DNA: TGTGCCAGCAGCCCGCGTGACGTTGGTTCGGGGTTCTTC.

J is TRBJ2-7 and V is TRBV19; 7 bases match TRBD2. The CDR3 is made up of 14 amino acids. The V gene end was trimmed by 7 bases and the J gene end by 2 bases; junction bases not matched to a gene: 8. The germline CDR1 and CDR2 sequences are LNHDA and SQIVND (reference sequence). Here the CDR3 DNA reads TGTGCCAGTACCTTGACTAGCCCCACCTACGAGCAGTACTTC. Its protein product is CASTLTSPTYEQYF. The whole variable domain, filled in from reference TRBV19 and TRBJ2-7, reads DGGITQSPKYLFRKEGQNVTLSCEQNLNHDAMYWYRQDPGQGLRLIYYSQIVNDFQKGDIAEGYSVSREKKESFPLTVTSAQKNPTAFYLCASTLTSPTYEQYFGPGTRLTVT.